The 31 T cell receptor beta chains presented below share a single source sample, sequenced in a study of post-analysis software for immune sequencing data. TCR beta libraries were prepared from cDNA with unique molecular identifiers. One entry per CDR3 protein, called by TCRdb with MiXCR from the PCR reads. This table holds around 150,000 distinct CDR3 sequences, 35% to 40% found once. The sample consisted of blood, taken after autologous hematopoietic stem cell transplantation. The receptors stem from a girl between 5 and 17 years old with multiple sclerosis.

The V gene is TRBV13, the J gene TRBJ1-5; no reliable D call. Deletions cut 8 bases from V and 2 bases from J, with 10 bases between. Germline CDR1 PRHDT, CDR2 FYEKMQ (reference sequence). The CDR3 is made up of 13 amino acids. This CDR3 reads CASALHGNQPQHF. The CDR3 DNA is TGTGCCAGCGCTCTTCATGGCAATCAGCCCCAGCATTTT.

The CDR3 coding sequence is TGTGCCAGCACATTACCGAGGACAGGTGAAGCTTTCTTT. It translates to CASTLPRTGEAFF. The chain uses TRBV6-5 and TRBJ1-1; 7 nucleotides match TRBD1. Unmatched junction bases numbered 9, after V lost 7 bases and J lost 7 bases. CDR1 is MNHEY and CDR2 is SVGAGI in the germline V gene. The CDR3 spans 13 residues.

Concerning this clonotype itself: The junction differs from germline at one of its ends, possibly a read error. The chain joins TRBV7-2 to TRBJ2-1; 8 nucleotides match TRBD1. The CDR3 consists of 13 residues. Germline CDR1 and CDR2: SGHTA and FQGNSA. The CDR3 sequence: CAGRGQGGNEQFF. CDR3 nucleotide sequence: TGTGCCGGCAGAGGACAGGGAGGCAATGAGCAGTTTTTC.

Of note for this clonotype: The conserved phenylalanine or tryptophan normally closing the CDR3 is absent here, so this likely arose from a read error. The chain carries TRBV12-3 or TRBV12-4 and TRBJ2-7; D remains unclear. The CDR3 has 14 amino acids. V was clipped by 6 bases and J by 0 bases, with 12 bases between them. CDR3 DNA: TGTGCCAGCAGCCCGATTTGGTCCTCCTACGAGCAGTACTAC. Residues: CASSPIWSSYEQYY.

This clonotype was seen a few times. V is TRBV5-1 and J is TRBJ1-1; no definite D call. The CDR3 contains 13 residues. The V gene's germline CDR1 is SGHRS and CDR2 YFSETQ. Trimming removed 2 bases at V and 1 base at J, with 6 bases between. The CDR3: CASSFPGNTEAFF. The DNA for the CDR3 is TGCGCCAGCAGCTTCCCAGGGAACACTGAAGCTTTCTTT.

This sequence joins TRBV7-2 and TRBJ2-1, with 12 bases aligning to TRBD2. Trimming removed 3 bases from V and 2 bases from J; junction bases left unmatched: 8. Germline V CDR1 and CDR2: SGHTA, FQGNSA. The CDR3 totals 18 residues. The CDR3 loop is CASSFGTSGLGAYNEQFF. The CDR3 DNA follows: TGTGCCAGCAGCTTCGGGACTAGCGGGCTAGGAGCCTACAATGAGCAGTTCTTC.

This clonotype was seen only a few times. This rearrangement joins TRBV6-1 to TRBJ2-1; 14 nucleotides align to TRBD2. The CDR3 consists of 19 residues. V shed 7 bases and J 3 bases; nucleotides not matched to a gene: 14. From germline, CDR1 is MNHNS and CDR2 SASEGT. CDR3 amino acids: CASTSTSGRVRDDYNEQFF. CDR3 bases: TGTGCCAGCACCTCGACTAGCGGGAGGGTCCGTGACGACTACAATGAGCAGTTCTTC.

This clonotype was counted many times. The chain is built from TRBV10-3 and TRBJ2-7; TRBD1 might be the D (6 bases). The CDR3 totals 18 residues. Germline CDR1 is ENHRY and CDR2 is SYGVKD. V lost 1 base, J lost 0 bases, and 19 bases lay in between. CDR3 bases: TGTGCCATCAGTGAGTGGTCTAGGTGGGACACCGTCTCCTACGAGCAGTACTTC. This codes for CAISEWSRWDTVSYEQYF.

This chain joins TRBV7-8 and TRBJ1-2; TRBD1 matches at 11 bases. The germline V gene encodes CDR1 SGHVS and CDR2 FQNEAQ. This CDR3 spans 14 amino acids. V was pared by 5 bases and J by 6 bases, with 5 bases of the junction left unmatched. Here the CDR3 DNA reads TGTGCCAGCAGCCTTCTGGACAGGGGGCATGGCTACACCTTC. Translated: CASSLLDRGHGYTF.

V usage is TRBV25-1 and J usage is TRBJ1-2, with 8 bases that match TRBD1. V was clipped by 5 bases and J by 6 bases; unmatched bases: 11. Germline V gene lookup returns CDR1 MGHDK and CDR2 SYGVNS. This CDR3 has 15 amino acids. The CDR3 nucleotides read TGTGCCAGCAGTACCCGGACAGGGTTAGGGAATGGCTACACCTTC. It encodes CASSTRTGLGNGYTF.

This clonotype was detected only once. This chain uses TRBV20-1 with TRBJ2-7; 8 bases map to TRBD2. The closer fit of TRBJ2-5 to the DNA end suggests the J call may be wrong. CDR1 and CDR2 (germline): DFQATT, SNEGSKA (reference sequence). CDR3 size: 13 residues. The CDR3 DNA follows: TGCAGTGCTAGAGATAGCGGGAAAGAGACCCAGTACTTC. Translation: CSARDSGKETQYF.

In its sample, this clonotype was seen a few times. V gene TRBV14 combines with J gene TRBJ2-3; D unclear. Germline V lookup: CDR1 SGHDN, CDR2 FVKESK. V dropped 0 bases and J dropped 4 bases, with 8 bases sitting between them. CDR3 length: 14 residues. CDR3 in DNA: TGTGCCAGCAGCCAAGATCACTTGGCAGATACGCAGTATTTT. Translation: CASSQDHLADTQYF.

This clonotype has just a few counts. CDR3 in DNA: TGTGCCAGCAGCTACGAGGGTGGCTCCTACAATGAGCAGTTCTTC. Residues: CASSYEGGSYNEQFF. The V gene is TRBV7-3, the J gene TRBJ2-1, with a tentative D call TRBD2 (5 bases). V lost 4 bases, J lost 0 bases, and 10 bases lay in between. Germline values: CDR1 SGHTA, CDR2 FQGTGA. This CDR3 contains 15 residues.

The chain is built from TRBV27 and TRBJ1-1, with TRBD1 as a possible D gene (5 bases). Deletions cut 6 bases from V and 8 bases from J, with 10 bases between. The CDR3 loop spans 11 amino acids. The V gene's germline CDR1 is MNHEY and CDR2 SMNVEV (reference sequence). CDR3 coding DNA: TGTGCCAGCAGGCAGGGTACGGAAGCTTTCTTT. As protein: CASRQGTEAFF.

The J gene is TRBJ2-3, the V gene TRBV5-1, with 7 positions matching TRBD2. Germline trimming cut 2 bases from V and 2 bases from J; bases unmatched to any gene: 8. CDR3 length equals 16 residues. From germline, CDR1 is SGHRS and CDR2 YFSETQ. The DNA of the CDR3 is TGCGCCAGCAGCTTAACCTCTAGCGGAACCACAGATACGCAGTATTTT. Translating it yields CASSLTSSGTTDTQYF.

This clonotype was counted between two and nine times. The gene calls are TRBV24-1 and TRBJ2-7; TRBD2 is a possible D gene (6 bases). Germline assignment: CDR1 KGHDR and CDR2 SFDVKD. The CDR3 totals 15 residues. The V gene lost 2 bases and the J gene lost 4 bases, with 14 bases spanning the gap. CDR3 loop: CATSDSRASVYEQYF. CDR3 DNA sequence: TGTGCCACCAGTGATTCTCGGGCTAGCGTGTACGAGCAGTACTTC.

The table lists this clonotype with many counts. The gene calls are TRBV29-1 and TRBJ2-7; D is ambiguous. Trimming took 6 bases from V and 0 from J, leaving 15 bases between them. Germline V gives CDR1 SQVTM, CDR2 ANQGSEA. This CDR3 region has 14 residues. The CDR3: CSVCTGPPSYEQYF. The CDR3 nucleotides read TGCAGCGTATGTACGGGTCCCCCCTCCTACGAGCAGTACTTC.

This rearrangement joins TRBV28 to TRBJ2-3; D unclear. V shed 2 bases and J shed 6 bases, with 6 bases lying between them. The CDR3 length is 12 residues. CDR1 MDHEN and CDR2 SYDVKM come from the germline V gene. DNA for the CDR3: TGTGCCAGCAGTTTAAATGCCGATACGCAGTATTTT. Protein sequence: CASSLNADTQYF.

This clonotype came up a few times. CDR3 sequence: CASSHRDRAPYEQYF. CDR3 sequence (DNA): TGTGCCAGCAGCCACCGGGACAGGGCTCCCTACGAGCAGTACTTC. The gene calls are TRBV5-4 and TRBJ2-7, with TRBD1 matching 9 bases. Trimming at V came to 4 bases and at J to 2 bases, leaving 7 bases not matched to a gene. The CDR3 runs to 15 residues. CDR1 and CDR2 from the germline V gene are SGHNT and YYREEE (reference sequence).

In its sample, this clonotype was seen many times. The V call is TRBV12-3 or TRBV12-4, the J call TRBJ2-5; D unclear. CDR3 size: 12 residues. Trimming stripped 6 bases from V and 4 bases from J, with 9 bases between. CDR3 protein: CASSPQGETQYF. The CDR3 bases are TGTGCCAGCAGCCCACAAGGAGAGACCCAGTACTTC.

The sample holds one count of this clonotype. The chain uses TRBV4-3 and TRBJ2-3, with 12 bases identical to TRBD2. This CDR3 has 19 amino acids. The V and J ends lost 3 bases and 1 base, in that order; junction bases with no gene match: 11. Germline assignment: CDR1 LGHNA and CDR2 YSLEER. CDR3 coding DNA: TGCGCCAGCAGCCATGGTCTAGCGGGAGGGCCGGTCGGCACAGATACGCAGTATTTT. Amino acids: CASSHGLAGGPVGTDTQYF.

V is TRBV27 and J is TRBJ1-6; D might be TRBD1 (6 bases). Germline CDR1 reads MNHEY; CDR2 reads SMNVEV (reference sequence). V dropped 8 bases and J dropped 5 bases, with 13 bases sitting between them. This CDR3 comprises 14 residues. Here the CDR3 reads CASRSWTDNSPLHF. In DNA, the CDR3 is TGTGCCAGCCGATCGTGGACAGATAATTCACCCCTCCACTTT.

The rearrangement joins TRBV19 to TRBJ2-7; the match to TRBD1 covers 9 bases. This CDR3 is built from 17 residues. J was trimmed by 7 bases and V by 3 bases; bases with no gene match: 16. Germline V gene lookup returns CDR1 LNHDA and CDR2 SQIVND (reference sequence). CDR3 sequence (DNA): TGTGCCAGTAGTATCCGGTTGTTCGGGACAGGGAGTCGGGAGCAGTACTTC. Its translation is CASSIRLFGTGSREQYF.

The table lists this clonotype with a few counts. The V and J genes are TRBV20-1 and TRBJ2-7, with 8 positions matching TRBD2. This CDR3 comprises 15 residues. V lost 5 bases and J lost 3; bases outside the gene matches: 12. Germline V CDR1 and CDR2: DFQATT, SNEGSKA (reference sequence). This CDR3 is CSAVHGLSGIYEQYF. In DNA, the CDR3 is TGCAGTGCTGTTCACGGGCTTAGCGGGATCTACGAGCAGTACTTC.

This clonotype was counted a few times. The chain recombines TRBV29-1 with TRBJ1-2; 7 nucleotides agree with TRBD1. This CDR3 is built from 14 residues. After removal of 1 base from V and 6 bases from J, the junction contained 8 bases not matched to a gene. Germline V gene data show CDR1 as SQVTM and CDR2 as ANQGSEA. The chain's CDR3 is CSVEGQGVRDGYTF. The CDR3 DNA is TGCAGCGTTGAAGGGCAGGGGGTTAGGGATGGCTACACCTTC.

This clonotype was counted a few times. The chain uses TRBV29-1 and TRBJ2-1; TRBD2 agrees at 11 bases. CDR1 is SQVTM and CDR2 is ANQGSEA in the germline V gene. The CDR3 has 15 amino acids. J lost 7 bases, V lost 4 bases, and 9 bases had no gene match. CDR3 DNA sequence: TGCAGCGTTGGTCGACTAGCGGGAATCAGTAATGAGCAGTTCTTC. Translated, it gives CSVGRLAGISNEQFF.

This sequence joins TRBV7-2 and TRBJ2-3; possible D gene TRBD2, 5 bases. The ends were cut back, 3 bases at V and 0 bases at J, with 10 bases in the middle. The CDR3 is 15 amino acids. The germline V gene encodes CDR1 SGHTA and CDR2 FQGNSA. DNA for the CDR3: TGTGCCAGCAGCTTCTCTAGCCTAAGCACAGATACGCAGTATTTT. This translates into CASSFSSLSTDTQYF.

This clonotype has a count of ten or more. The J gene is TRBJ2-7, the V gene TRBV6-5, with 7 bases matching TRBD1. Trimming at V came to 5 bases and at J to 5 bases, leaving 15 bases not matched to a gene. Germline CDR1 MNHEY, CDR2 SVGAGI. This CDR3 contains 16 residues. The CDR3 protein is CASSPLTLTGVDEQYF. CDR3 sequence (DNA): TGTGCCAGCAGTCCACTAACACTCACAGGGGTCGACGAGCAGTACTTC.

A few counts support this clonotype. This chain uses TRBV24-1 with TRBJ2-5, with 8 positions matching TRBD1. The CDR3 extends over 17 amino acids. V shed 0 bases, J shed 3 bases, and the junction held 8 bases outside the gene matches. Per germline, CDR1 KGHDR and CDR2 SFDVKD. The CDR3 bases are TGTGCCACCAGTGATTTGCACGGACAGGGATCGAAAGAGACCCAGTACTTC. Translation: CATSDLHGQGSKETQYF.

The chain recombines TRBV20-1 with TRBJ2-1; 11 nucleotides align to TRBD2. Per germline, CDR1 DFQATT and CDR2 SNEGSKA (reference sequence). The CDR3 covers 14 residues. J lost 4 bases, V lost 4 bases, and 3 bases had no gene match. As DNA, the CDR3 is TGCAGTGCTAATAGCGGGAGGGTTTACAATGAGCAGTTCTTC. Its translation: CSANSGRVYNEQFF.

Comments on this clonotype: Mismatch with germline at one junction end may stem from a read error. The V call is TRBV20-1, the J call TRBJ2-1; TRBD1 is a possible D gene (5 bases). There are 12 residues in the CDR3. CDR1 is DFQATT and CDR2 is SNEGSKA in the germline V gene (reference sequence). Here the CDR3 reads CRVPKLDNGQFF. The CDR3 DNA reads as TGCAGGGTCCCGAAGTTGGACAATGGGCAGTTCTTC.